This passage covers 24 T cell receptor beta chains from one sample sequenced in a study of response to subunit inactivated influenza vaccine. TCRdb itself ran the RT-PCR reads through MiXCR, one entry per CDR3 protein. The repertoire holds hundreds of thousands of distinct CDR3 sequences, with roughly 11% as singletons. Sequencing used PBMCs from blood, obtained roughly 47 days after vaccination. These receptors were taken from a man aged 50 or older who received an inactivated influenza vaccine.

This clonotype occurred many times. The chain recombines TRBV11-2 with TRBJ2-1; D gene uncertain. The V end was cut by 1 base, the J end by 0 bases, with 19 bases between. Per the germline V gene, CDR1 is SGHAT and CDR2 is FQNNGV. The CDR3 sequence is 19 residues long. CDR3 DNA: TGTGCCAGCAGCTTAGGGTACAGCGCAACAGCCCACTCCTACAATGAGCAGTTCTTC. Translating gives CASSLGYSATAHSYNEQFF.

The sample holds a few counts of this clonotype. The chain carries TRBV6-8 and TRBJ2-7; D is undetermined. Germline V CDR1 and CDR2: MNHGY, SAAAGT. Trimming removed 3 bases at V and 6 bases at J, with 15 bases between. This CDR3 region has 14 residues. This CDR3 is CASSYGRTWGEQYF. The CDR3 DNA follows: TGTGCCAGCAGTTATGGGCGAACCTGGGGCGAGCAGTACTTC.

The gene calls are TRBV6-1 and TRBJ1-4; unclear D gene. The CDR3 length is 14 residues. The ends were cut back, 7 bases at V and 4 bases at J, with 13 bases in the middle. CDR1 is MNHNS and CDR2 is SASEGT in the germline V gene. The CDR3 here is CASTPDGYNEKLFF. DNA for the CDR3: TGTGCCAGCACCCCGGACGGGTATAATGAAAAACTGTTTTTT.

This chain joins TRBV7-9 and TRBJ2-1, with 9 bases fitting TRBD2. This CDR3 comprises 16 residues. Germline V gene sequence: CDR1 SEHNR, CDR2 FQNEAQ (reference sequence). J lost 5 bases, V lost 1 base, and 6 bases had no gene match. Here the CDR3 DNA reads TGTGCCAGCAGCTTAGAGGCTAGCGGGATCAACAATGAGCAGTTCTTC. As protein: CASSLEASGINNEQFF. Using reference TRBV7-9 and TRBJ2-1 for the parts outside the CDR3, the full variable domain is DTGVSQNPRHKITKRGQNVTFRCDPISEHNRLYWYRQTLGQGPEFLTYFQNEAQLEKSRLLSDRFSAERPKGSFSTLEIQRTEQGDSAMYLCASSLEASGINNEQFFGPGTRLTVL.

The chain couples TRBV20-1 to TRBJ2-3, with 15 bases identical to TRBD2. J lost 14 bases, V lost 3 bases, and 6 bases had no gene match. CDR3 length: 13 residues. Germline lookup yields CDR1 DFQATT and CDR2 SNEGSKA (reference sequence). In nucleotides, the CDR3 is TGCAGTGCTAGCGGGACTAGCGGGGGGCCCGGGTATTTT. This gives the protein CSASGTSGGPGYF.

This clonotype was recorded many times. The chain joins TRBV12-3 or TRBV12-4 to TRBJ1-1, with D unclear. The CDR3 length is 13 residues. Deletions cut 8 bases from V and 0 bases from J, with 10 bases between. The CDR3 region is CASQRKMNTEAFF. CDR3 nucleotides: TGTGCCAGCCAAAGGAAGATGAACACTGAAGCTTTCTTT.

In nucleotides, the CDR3 is TGTGCCAGCAGCTTAATGATTAGCGGGACTGAGCAGTTCTTC. This encodes CASSLMISGTEQFF. V gene TRBV7-2 combines with J gene TRBJ2-1; 8 nucleotides match TRBD2. The junction had 6 bases not matched to a gene; V was cut back by 2 bases and J by 9 bases. The CDR3 runs 14 residues. The germline V gene encodes CDR1 SGHTA and CDR2 FQGNSA.

This clonotype was seen a handful of times. This chain uses TRBV4-3 with TRBJ1-2, with D unclear. Per the germline V gene, CDR1 is LGHNA and CDR2 is YSLEER. The CDR3 sequence is 15 residues long. V shed 2 bases and J shed 2 bases, with 12 bases lying between them. Written as DNA, the CDR3 is TGCGCCAGCAGCCAACAGGCTACCGGGAACTATGGCTACACCTTC. Translation gives CASSQQATGNYGYTF.

This clonotype has more than one count but fewer than ten. The chain's CDR3 is CAISDLQGNTIYF. CDR3 in DNA: TGTGCCATCAGTGATTTACAGGGAAACACCATATATTTT. The V gene is TRBV10-3, the J gene TRBJ1-3; the D is unclear. CDR3 length: 13 residues. Trimming stripped 3 bases from V and 4 bases from J, with 7 bases between. Germline V gene data show CDR1 as ENHRY and CDR2 as SYGVKD.

The V gene is TRBV4-2, the J gene TRBJ2-2; tentatively, D is TRBD2 (5 bases). Trimming pared 1 base from V and 5 bases from J, leaving 17 bases between. CDR1 is LGHNA, CDR2 YNFKEQ, per germline. This CDR3 contains 17 residues. The CDR3 DNA is TGTGCCAGCAGCCAAGTGCCCGCGGCGGGTCCTACCGGGGAGCTGTTTTTT. Protein product: CASSQVPAAGPTGELFF.

The J gene is TRBJ2-5, the V gene TRBV11-2, with D maybe TRBD1 (5 bases). V lost 2 bases and J lost 5, with 12 bases in between. The V gene's germline CDR1 is SGHAT and CDR2 FQNNGV. The CDR3 runs to 14 residues. The CDR3 sequence is CASSLSPGMETQYF. The CDR3, as DNA: TGTGCCAGCAGCTTATCCCCAGGGATGGAGACCCAGTACTTC.

The V and J genes are TRBV5-5 and TRBJ2-5; D possibly matches TRBD1 or TRBD2 (5 bases each). CDR3 length: 16 amino acids. V gave up 3 bases and J gave up 5 bases, with 20 bases separating them. Germline CDR1 and CDR2: SGHKS and YYEKEE (reference sequence). As DNA, the CDR3 is TGTGCCAGCAGCTCGGGGATTCAGGGCCCGTGGGAGACCCAGTACTTC. This translates into CASSSGIQGPWETQYF.

V and J are TRBV6-1 and TRBJ1-4, with 11 bases identical to TRBD1. V shed 1 base, J shed 8 bases, and the junction held 3 bases outside the gene matches. This CDR3 is 15 amino acids long. In germline, CDR1 is MNHNS, CDR2 SASEGT. The CDR3 here is CASSEVDRGHEKLFF. CDR3 coding DNA: TGTGCCAGCAGTGAAGTGGACAGGGGGCACGAAAAACTGTTTTTT.

V usage is TRBV6-1 and J usage is TRBJ2-3; D is unresolved. The ends were cut back, 8 bases at V and 0 bases at J, with 18 bases in the middle. Germline V CDR1 and CDR2: MNHNS, SASEGT. CDR3 size: 16 residues. CDR3 sequence (DNA): TGTGCCAGCGGCGAACGGCCTCTATCTAGCACAGATACGCAGTATTTT. This sequence encodes CASGERPLSSTDTQYF.

This clonotype was observed many times. The chain combines TRBV20-1 with TRBJ2-5; TRBD1 matches at 9 bases. J lost 6 bases, V lost 2 bases, and 10 bases had no gene match. The CDR3 extends over 15 amino acids. CDR1 is DFQATT, CDR2 SNEGSKA, per germline (reference sequence). The CDR3 spells CSARSAGTGLKTQYF. In nucleotides, the CDR3 is TGCAGTGCTAGAAGTGCCGGGACAGGGTTAAAGACCCAGTACTTC.

This clonotype was seen ten or more times. The gene calls are TRBV20-1 and TRBJ2-1, with D uncertain. CDR1 is DFQATT and CDR2 is SNEGSKA in the germline V gene (reference sequence). This CDR3 is built from 16 residues. The V end was cut by 0 bases, the J end by 4 bases, with 16 bases between. The CDR3 spells CSAREKGVGHYNEQFF. The CDR3 nucleotides read TGCAGTGCTAGAGAGAAAGGAGTGGGCCATTACAATGAGCAGTTCTTC.

This clonotype appeared many times. The chain couples TRBV12-3 or TRBV12-4 to TRBJ2-3; D not resolved. The CDR3 has 15 amino acids. V lost 1 base, J lost 6 bases, and 14 bases lay in between. This chain's CDR3 is CASSLEGRLVDTQYF. Written as DNA, the CDR3 is TGTGCCAGCAGTTTAGAGGGTCGTCTAGTCGATACGCAGTATTTT.

The chain is built from TRBV5-1 and TRBJ2-1; a weak D match, TRBD1 (9 bases). Looked up from germline, CDR1 is SGHRS and CDR2 is YFSETQ. The length of the CDR3 is 19 residues. Between the trimmed V and J ends, which lost 3 bases and 8 bases, there was a span of 30 bases. The CDR3 nucleotides read TGCGCCAGCAGCTCGTCCGGGACAGGGATTAGGACTAGCAATTATGAGCAGTTCTTC. As protein: CASSSSGTGIRTSNYEQFF.

The rearrangement uses TRBV27 and TRBJ2-1; the D is unclear. V lost 4 bases, J lost 9 bases, and 13 bases lay in between. CDR3 length: 13 residues. Per germline, CDR1 MNHEY and CDR2 SMNVEV (reference sequence). CDR3 in DNA: TGTGCCAGCAGTTCCACCACGGGTTTTGAGCAGTTCTTC. Translated, it gives CASSSTTGFEQFF.

The chain is built from TRBV24-1 and TRBJ2-1, with a weak D call TRBD2 (6 bases). With 3 bases removed from V and 7 bases from J, the gap between germline ends came to 12 bases. Germline loops: CDR1 KGHDR, CDR2 SFDVKD. This CDR3 is built from 14 residues. CDR3 loop: CATSDARGANEQFF. CDR3 nucleotides: TGTGCCACCAGTGATGCCCGCGGGGCGAATGAGCAGTTCTTC.

The chain links TRBV5-6 to TRBJ2-1; 7 bases agree with TRBD2. Per the germline V gene, CDR1 is SGHDT and CDR2 is YYEEEE. V lost 3 bases, J lost 1 base, and 1 base stayed unmatched. The CDR3 has 14 amino acids. The CDR3 DNA reads as TGTGCCAGCAGCTCCGGGAGGTCCTACAATGAGCAGTTCTTC. This codes for CASSSGRSYNEQFF. Variable domain in full (rest from reference TRBV5-6 and TRBJ2-1): DAGVTQSPTHLIKTRGQQVTLRCSPKSGHDTVSWYQQALGQGPQFIFQYYEEEERQRGNFPDRFSGHQFPNYSSELNVNALLLGDSALYLCASSSGRSYNEQFFGPGTRLTVL.

This chain joins TRBV5-4 and TRBJ2-2; TRBD1 might be the D (6 bases). Germline assignment: CDR1 SGHNT and CDR2 YYREEE (reference sequence). The CDR3 contains 14 residues. V shed 7 bases and J shed 0 bases, with 10 bases lying between them. The CDR3 loop is CASAGTPNTGELFF. Written as DNA, the CDR3 is TGTGCCAGCGCCGGGACACCGAACACCGGGGAGCTGTTTTTT.

V and J are TRBV4-1 and TRBJ2-2; D gene uncertain. The CDR3 extends over 16 amino acids. Trimming left V 5 bases short and J 1 base short, with 14 bases between. Germline values: CDR1 MGHRA, CDR2 YSYEKL. The CDR3 DNA sequence: TGCGCCAGCAGCATCCGACTCAGCAGGAACACCGGGGAGCTGTTTTTT. Protein sequence: CASSIRLSRNTGELFF.

This clonotype was recorded only once. The chain carries TRBV20-1 and TRBJ2-7; D is unresolved. Germline loops: CDR1 DFQATT, CDR2 SNEGSKA (reference sequence). V lost 1 base to trimming and J lost 2 bases, with 24 bases between them. This CDR3 region has 18 residues. The CDR3 region is CSARVVQPGKPSTYEQYF. The CDR3 DNA follows: TGCAGTGCTAGAGTGGTACAGCCCGGAAAGCCCTCCACCTACGAGCAGTACTTC.